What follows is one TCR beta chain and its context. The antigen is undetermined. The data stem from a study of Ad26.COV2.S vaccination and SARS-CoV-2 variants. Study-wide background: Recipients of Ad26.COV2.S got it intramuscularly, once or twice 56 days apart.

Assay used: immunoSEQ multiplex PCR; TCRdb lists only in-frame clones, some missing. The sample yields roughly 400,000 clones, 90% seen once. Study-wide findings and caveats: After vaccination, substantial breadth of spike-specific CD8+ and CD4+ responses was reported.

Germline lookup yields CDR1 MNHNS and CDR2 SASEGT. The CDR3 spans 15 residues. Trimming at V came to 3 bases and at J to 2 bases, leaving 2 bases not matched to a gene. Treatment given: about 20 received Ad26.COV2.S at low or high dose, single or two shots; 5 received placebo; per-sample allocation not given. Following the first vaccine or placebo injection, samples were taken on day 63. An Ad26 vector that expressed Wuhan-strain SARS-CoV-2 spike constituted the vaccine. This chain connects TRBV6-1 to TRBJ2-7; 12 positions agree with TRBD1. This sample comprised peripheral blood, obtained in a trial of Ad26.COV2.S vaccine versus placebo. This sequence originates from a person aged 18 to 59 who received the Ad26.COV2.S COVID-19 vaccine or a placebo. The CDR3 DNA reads TGTGCCAGCAGTGAGGGGACAGGGGGCCCCTACGAGCAGTACTTC. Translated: CASSEGTGGPYEQYF.